These 3 T cell receptor beta chains originate from one sample sequenced in a study of T cell repertoires in cytomegalovirus infection. TCRdb processed the reads anew with MiXCR; each CDR3 protein has one entry. The table has about 490,000 distinct CDR3 sequences, 16% seen once. The specimen sequenced was CD8+ T cells from PBMCs. Source of these receptors: a human donor in good health (CMV status not recorded). Some clones in this sample may be carry-over from other donors' samples.

Ten or more counts support this clonotype. The rearrangement links TRBV19 to TRBJ2-3; no clear D gene. The CDR3 loop spans 14 amino acids. V gave up 4 bases and J gave up 0 bases, with 8 bases separating them. The germline V gene has CDR1 LNHDA and CDR2 SQIVND (reference sequence). The CDR3, as DNA: TGTGCCAGTAGTAGCGAGAGAAGCACAGATACGCAGTATTTT. This codes for CASSSERSTDTQYF.

This clonotype was found a few times. V is TRBV20-1 and J is TRBJ2-1; D gene uncertain. The germline CDR1 and CDR2 sequences are DFQATT and SNEGSKA (reference sequence). The CDR3 is made up of 14 amino acids. V lost 6 bases to trimming and J lost 4 bases, with 16 bases between them. DNA for the CDR3: TGCAGTGCCCTCGATGAGCAGGATTACAATGAGCAGTTCTTC. It codes for CSALDEQDYNEQFF.

The chain couples TRBV6-5 to TRBJ1-3; D not certain. V lost 2 bases and J lost 3, with 2 bases in between. The CDR3 runs to 12 residues. Germline V gives CDR1 MNHEY, CDR2 SVGAGI. The CDR3 reads CASSYNGNTIYF. CDR3 in DNA: TGTGCCAGCAGTTACAATGGAAACACCATATATTTT.